Included here is one T cell receptor (beta chain) sequence, with context. Its antigen is undetermined. This sample stems from a study of T-cell memory formation after mild COVID-19. Sample barcodes and UMIs were carried by the TCR alpha and TCR beta cDNA libraries that 5'RACE generated with constant-segment primers. TCRdb re-called the 5' RACE reads with MiXCR, one entry per CDR3 protein. The sample has 310,000 or so distinct CDR3 sequences, more than 15% seen once; the top ten hold around 23%. General study results and limits: Among clones contracting day 15 to 85, CD4/CD8 was balanced, whereas later expanders leaned CD4+. Contracting CD8+ clones were enriched in EMRA, CD4+ mainly in CM and EM. Memory sampled before infection contained some responding clones, suggesting cross-reactive memory joined.

Per the germline V gene, CDR1 is MGHDK and CDR2 is SYGVNS. The CDR3 runs 16 residues. V was pared by 4 bases and J by 1 base, with 7 bases of the junction left unmatched. This clonotype originated in a man between 18 and 29 years old who had mild COVID-19 (a few samples of this study predate the infection). Cell type and time point are not known. The sequencing sample was made of PBMCs or a T cell subset sorted from them (not recorded which). The chain recombines TRBV25-1 with TRBJ2-3; 8 nucleotides agree with TRBD1. The CDR3 loop reads CASSGTGGTGTDTQYF. The CDR3 DNA reads TGTGCCAGCAGTGGTACAGGGGGTACGGGCACAGATACGCAGTATTTT.